This T cell receptor beta chain derives from a study of T cell responses to AZD1222 COVID-19 vaccine. In the study overall: Whether given at about 4 or about 12 weeks, second doses were pooled. Overall study results and limits: The donor group comprised mostly white British people and more females; the analysis possibly underestimated clonal diversity. Among AZD1222 vaccinees, only 5 to 7 were seropositive at baseline. After two AZD1222 doses, spike-specific TCR breadth and depth rose versus day 0.

V was cut by 3 bases and J by 1 base, with 6 bases left in between. The CDR3 contains 13 residues. Details on this clone: What it recognizes is unknown.

The assay was immunoSEQ multiplex PCR, and TCRdb's table has in-frame clones only and misses some. The repertoire holds approximately 180,000 clones, with approximately 94% as singletons. The TCR sequence derives from an adult in good health. The sequences come from peripheral blood, collected on day 0 of AZD1222 vaccination. This chain joins TRBV12-3 or TRBV12-4 and TRBJ1-1, with D uncertain. The CDR3 sequence: CASSLAGNTEAFF. The CDR3, as DNA: TGTGCCAGCAGTTTGGCGGGGAACACTGAAGCTTTCTTT.